The rows below give T cell receptor beta chains drawn from one sample of a study of T cell responses to AZD1222 COVID-19 vaccine. Sequencing was performed with immunoSEQ multiplex PCR; in TCRdb, only in-frame clones are kept and a portion is missing. This table holds over 85,000 clones, roughly 90% found once. The sequencing used peripheral blood, collected on day 0 of AZD1222 vaccination. All receptors derive from an adult in good health. Both conserved end residues are part of each CDR3. D genes are given only for firm matches. Where a row states a size, it is once, few, many or the class of an expanded clone; other rows omit it.

V	D	size	J	DNA	CDR3
TRBV7-2	TRBD1	NA	TRBJ2-1	TGTGCCAGCAGAGAACCCGGGACAGGGTACAATGAGCAGTTCTTC	CASREPGTGYNEQFF
TRBV10-2	NA	few	TRBJ1-1	TGCGCCAGCAGCCGGGACACTTACACTGAAGCTTTCTTT	CASSRDTYTEAFF
TRBV29-1	NA	once	TRBJ1-1	TGCAGCGCGGGACGGCGTGAAGCTTTCTTT	CSAGRREAFF
TRBV5-5	NA	NA	TRBJ2-7	TGTGCCAGCAGTGCACAGAGCCACGAGCAGTACTTC	CASSAQSHEQYF
TRBV6-5	TRBD1	NA	TRBJ1-6	TGTGCCAGCAGTTCAGGGGGGAATTCACCCCTCCACTTT	CASSSGGNSPLHF
TRBV29-1	NA	NA	TRBJ2-7	TGCAGCGTTTCCGACACCGGGTGGGGCGAGCAGTACTTC	CSVSDTGWGEQYF
TRBV3-1/TRBV3-2	NA	NA	TRBJ2-5	TGTGCCAGCAGCCAACCGACGGTGTCTACTCAGACCCAGTACTTC	CASSQPTVSTQTQYF
TRBV11-2	NA	NA	TRBJ1-3	TGTGCCAGCAGCTTCCGTGACCCGAGCTCTGGAAACACCATATATTTT	CASSFRDPSSGNTIYF
TRBV10-2	NA	NA	TRBJ1-1	TGCGCCAGCAAACGACAGTCCACTGAAGCTTTCTTT	CASKRQSTEAFF
TRBV5-1	TRBD2	NA	TRBJ2-7	TGCGCCAGCAGCTCACTAGCGGGGAGTTCCTACGAGCAGTACTTC	CASSSLAGSSYEQYF
TRBV12-5	NA	NA	TRBJ1-2	TGTGCTAGTGGTTTGGAACAGGCATACTATGGCTACACCTTC	CASGLEQAYYGYTF
TRBV19	NA	NA	TRBJ2-5	TGTGCCAGTAGTCTCTATGGGGTCGGGGAGACCCAGTACTTC	CASSLYGVGETQYF
TRBV9	TRBD2	NA	TRBJ2-1	TGTGCCAGCAGCCCCACTAGCGGGGGTTCCTACAATGAGCAGTTCTTC	CASSPTSGGSYNEQFF
TRBV19	NA	medium-sized	TRBJ1-5	TGTGCCAGTATTGGGAGTCCCTATAGCAATCAGCCCCAGCATTTT	CASIGSPYSNQPQHF
TRBV25-1	NA	NA	TRBJ1-2	TGTGCCAGCAGTACCTGGGGGACCTTCTATGGCTACACCTTC	CASSTWGTFYGYTF
TRBV10-3	NA	once	TRBJ2-5	TGTGCCAGAACAGTCCCCTCGCGGGAGACCCAGTACTTC	CARTVPSRETQYF
TRBV10-3	NA	NA	TRBJ1-1	TGTGCCATCAGGGAGAGGGGGAACACTGAAGCTTTCTTT	CAIRERGNTEAFF
TRBV7-2	NA	NA	TRBJ1-5	TGTGCCAGCAGCACCATGGGGGGACCGGGCAATCAGCCCCAGCATTTT	CASSTMGGPGNQPQHF
TRBV5-1	NA	NA	TRBJ2-4	TGCGCCAGCAGCTTGGATCTGGGAATTCTAGCCAAAAACATTCAGTACTTC	CASSLDLGILAKNIQYF
TRBV11-3	NA	once	TRBJ2-1	TGTGCCAGCAGCCGTTTTAGCGTACACTCCTACAATGAGCAGTTCTTC	CASSRFSVHSYNEQFF
TRBV13	TRBD1	NA	TRBJ2-1	TGTGCCAGCAGCTTACCCGACAGGGGGGACAATGAGCAGTTCTTC	CASSLPDRGDNEQFF
TRBV5-4	NA	NA	TRBJ1-5	TGTGCCAGCAGCTTACAGAATCAGCCCCAGCATTTT	CASSLQNQPQHF
TRBV7-8	TRBD1	NA	TRBJ1-1	TGTGCCAGCAGAACGACAGGGATCACTGAAGCTTTCTTT	CASRTTGITEAFF
TRBV4-1	NA	once	TRBJ2-1	TGCGCCAGCAGCCAAGAGCAGGGGCGAGCTGAGCAGTTCTTC	CASSQEQGRAEQFF
TRBV12-5	NA	NA	TRBJ1-2	NA	CASGLVMGYPNGYTF
TRBV28	NA	NA	TRBJ2-7	TGTGCCAGCAGCCGAAGCTACGAGCAGTACTTC	CASSRSYEQYF
TRBV2	NA	NA	TRBJ1-2	TGTGCCAGCAGTGAACAGGGCCACCCTTATGGCTACACCTTC	CASSEQGHPYGYTF
TRBV7-8	TRBD2	NA	TRBJ2-7	TGTGCCAGCAGCTATAGCGGGGGAAGGTACGAGCAGTACTTC	CASSYSGGRYEQYF
TRBV5-1	NA	once	TRBJ1-6	TGCGCCAGCAGCTTGTTCAAGAGGGGTAATTCACCCCTCCACTTT	CASSLFKRGNSPLHF
TRBV28	NA	NA	TRBJ2-1	TGTGCCAGCAGTTCCGCGTCGGGACATAAATACAATGAGCAGTTCTTC	CASSSASGHKYNEQFF
TRBV7-8	TRBD1	NA	TRBJ2-5	TGTGCCAGCAGCTTAAAGGGGGACAGGGGGCGAGAGACCCAGTACTTC	CASSLKGDRGRETQYF
TRBV28	NA	NA	TRBJ1-1	TGTGCCAGCAGTTCCCCCCTGTCGTATGGAGCTTTCTTT	CASSSPLSYGAFF
TRBV28	TRBD1	NA	TRBJ1-2	TGTGCCAGCAGGTCACAGGGGAACCCCTATGGCTACACCTTC	CASRSQGNPYGYTF
TRBV30	TRBD2	NA	TRBJ2-1	TGTGCCTGGAGTGTGTTAGCGGGGGAAAGTGAGCAGTTCTTC	CAWSVLAGESEQFF
TRBV27	NA	NA	TRBJ1-5	TGTGCCAGCAGGGGGGGCTCGAATAGCAATCAGCCCCAGCATTTT	CASRGGSNSNQPQHF
TRBV5-1	TRBD2	NA	TRBJ2-7	TGCGCCAGCAGCACGGGCTCTAGCGGGGGGGCCTACGAGCAGTACTTC	CASSTGSSGGAYEQYF
TRBV5-1	TRBD1	NA	TRBJ2-5	TGCGCCAGCTCCCAACTGGCTACAGGGGGTCCCTGGACCCAGTACTTC	CASSQLATGGPWTQYF
TRBV19	NA	NA	TRBJ1-5	TGTGCCAGTAGTATAGGGACAGCGGCCCTTCAGCCCCAGCATTTT	CASSIGTAALQPQHF
TRBV9	NA	once	TRBJ1-1	TGTGCCAGCAGCGCCTCACTCTCCAGGGTCACTGAAGCTTTCTTT	CASSASLSRVTEAFF
TRBV19	NA	NA	TRBJ1-1	TGTGCCAGTAGTACCCTCAGGGGCACTGAAGCTTTCTTT	CASSTLRGTEAFF
TRBV6-5	NA	NA	TRBJ1-2	TGTGCCAGCAGCCCCTTGCGCGGGGATGGCTACACCTTC	CASSPLRGDGYTF
TRBV2	NA	NA	TRBJ1-6	TGTGCCAGCAGGGGGACGGTGCTGGCATCACCCCTCCACTTT	CASRGTVLASPLHF
TRBV4-1	TRBD1	NA	TRBJ1-1	TGCGCCAGCAGCCCAGTGGCAGGGGGGATGAACACTGAAGCTTTCTTT	CASSPVAGGMNTEAFF
TRBV7-9	NA	NA	TRBJ1-1	TGTGCCAGCAGCTTTCTACAGAGTGGCACTGAAGCTTTCTTT	CASSFLQSGTEAFF
TRBV18	NA	NA	TRBJ1-1	TGTGCCAGCTCCCCAACAGGGTCCACTGAAGCTTTCTTT	CASSPTGSTEAFF
TRBV5-1	NA	NA	TRBJ2-1	TGCGCCAGCAGCTTGGCCAATGAGCAGTTCTTC	CASSLANEQFF
TRBV9	NA	NA	TRBJ1-1	TGTGCCAGCAGCCGACTCGGGAACACTGAAGCTTTCTTT	CASSRLGNTEAFF
TRBV18	NA	NA	TRBJ2-3	TGTGCCAGCTCTGAACAGTATTCCACAGATACGCAGTATTTT	CASSEQYSTDTQYF
TRBV6-5	TRBD1	NA	TRBJ2-7	TGTGCCAGCAGAGATGGGACAGGGGAATTCCACGAGCAGTACTTC	CASRDGTGEFHEQYF
TRBV24-1	NA	NA	TRBJ1-4	TGTGCCACCGCCACCCCCCGCAGGCCCGTTCGACTGTTTTTT	CATATPRRPVRLFF